The 10 T cell receptor beta chains given below trace back to one sample, sequenced in a study of shared clonotypes between healthy human individuals. Here immunoSEQ multiplex PCR was the method, and the copy in TCRdb shows in-frame clones only, minus some. The top ten hold approximately 0.33% of the sample, which has 550,000 to 600,000 clones, 95% to 98% seen once. The naive CD8 subset, CD45RO-negative cells positively selected for CCR7, excluded terminally differentiated effector memory CD45RA+ cells. Sequencing input: naive CD8+ T cells sorted from blood. The receptor set was obtained from a young man in good health.

Concerning this clone itself: Within the sample, other DNA sequences also encode this same CDR3. The chain joins TRBV27 to TRBJ2-7, with D unresolved. Germline V gene lookup returns CDR1 MNHEY and CDR2 SMNVEV (reference sequence). The CDR3 is made up of 13 amino acids. V was pared by 2 bases and J by 2 bases, with 7 bases between. The chain's CDR3 is CASSLGLAYEQYF. CDR3 nucleotide sequence: TGTGCCAGCAGTTTAGGGCTCGCCTACGAGCAGTACTTC.

The chain has TRBV9 and TRBJ2-3; D perhaps matches TRBD2 (5 bases). The CDR3 is made up of 14 amino acids. V shed 0 bases and J shed 3 bases, with 8 bases lying between them. CDR1 is SGDLS, CDR2 YYNGEE, per germline. The DNA of the CDR3 is TGTGCCAGCAGCGTAGGAAGCGGTACAGATACGCAGTATTTT. It yields the protein CASSVGSGTDTQYF.

This clone was observed a single time. This chain links TRBV7-6 with TRBJ2-7; D possibly matches TRBD1 or TRBD2 (5 bases each). This CDR3 has 13 residues. The germline gives CDR1 SGHVS, CDR2 FNYEAQ. V was shortened by 1 base and J by 4 bases, with 8 bases between the two germline ends. The CDR3 bases are TGTGCCAGCAGCTTAGGGGGGTGGTACGAGCAGTACTTC. Amino acids: CASSLGGWYEQYF. The whole variable domain, remainder taken from reference TRBV7-6 and TRBJ2-7, is GAGVSQSPRYKVTKRGQDVALRCDPISGHVSLYWYRQALGQGPEFLTYFNYEAQQDKSGLPNDRFSAERPEGSISTLTIQRTEQRDSAMYRCASSLGGWYEQYFGPGTRLTVT.

The chain has TRBV28 and TRBJ2-3; a weak D match, TRBD2 (6 bases). V was cut by 8 bases and J by 0 bases, with 9 bases left in between. CDR1 and CDR2 (germline): MDHEN, SYDVKM. CDR3 size: 13 residues. The CDR3 bases are TGTGCCAGCTTGAGCGGGAGCACAGATACGCAGTATTTT. This encodes CASLSGSTDTQYF. The whole variable domain, remainder taken from reference TRBV28 and TRBJ2-3, is DVKVTQSSRYLVKRTGEKVFLECVQDMDHENMFWYRQDPGLGLRLIYFSYDVKMKEKGDIPEGYSVSREKKERFSLILESASTNQTSMYLCASLSGSTDTQYFGPGTRLTVL.

The chain has TRBV28 and TRBJ1-5; possible D gene TRBD1, 6 bases. CDR1 MDHEN and CDR2 SYDVKM come from the germline V gene. The ends were cut back, 5 bases at V and 6 bases at J, with 17 bases in the middle. This CDR3 region has 15 residues. Here the CDR3 reads CASSPQGSRGQPQHF. CDR3 sequence (DNA): TGTGCCAGCAGTCCGCAGGGGAGCAGAGGTCAGCCCCAGCATTTT.

This clone was counted a single time. This chain joins TRBV2 and TRBJ2-1; D not resolved. V lost 6 bases and J lost 6, with 15 bases in between. This CDR3 spans 14 amino acids. Germline loops: CDR1 SNHLY, CDR2 FYNNEI. Written as DNA, the CDR3 is TGTGCCAGCAGGACTTCCGACCCTAGCAATGAGCAGTTCTTC. Protein sequence: CASRTSDPSNEQFF.

The chain couples TRBV7-9 to TRBJ1-2; 7 nucleotides align to TRBD1. The CDR3 totals 15 residues. Germline trimming cut 5 bases from V and 2 bases from J; bases unmatched to any gene: 8. CDR1 and CDR2 from the germline V gene are SEHNR and FQNEAQ (reference sequence). The CDR3 loop reads CASSLMQGQNYGYTF. The CDR3, as DNA: TGTGCCAGCAGCCTCATGCAGGGACAGAACTATGGCTACACCTTC.

This chain connects TRBV6-5 to TRBJ2-2; 7 bases map to TRBD1. The germline CDR1 and CDR2 sequences are MNHEY and SVGAGI. Trimming cost V 2 bases and J 2 bases; bases outside gene matches: 5. There are 16 residues in the CDR3. DNA for the CDR3: TGTGCCAGCAGTTACGAGACAGGGCCAAACACCGGGGAGCTGTTTTTT. Protein sequence: CASSYETGPNTGELFF.

Comment on this clone: Other DNA sequences in the sample encode the same CDR3. V is TRBV9 and J is TRBJ2-7; 7 nucleotides line up with TRBD2. The germline V gene has CDR1 SGDLS and CDR2 YYNGEE. The CDR3 spans 14 residues. After removal of 0 bases from V and 2 bases from J, the junction contained 2 bases not matched to a gene. This chain's CDR3 is CASSVGLAAYEQYF. The CDR3 coding sequence is TGTGCCAGCAGCGTAGGGCTAGCGGCCTACGAGCAGTACTTC.

V usage is TRBV7-6 and J usage is TRBJ2-4; the match to TRBD2 covers 11 bases. With V trimmed by 3 bases and J by 8 bases, 15 bases remained unmatched. The CDR3 extends over 18 amino acids. Germline assignment: CDR1 SGHVS and CDR2 FNYEAQ. In DNA, the CDR3 is TGTGCCAGCAGCTTGATACTAGCGGGAGAATGTGCGGGCGACATTCAGTACTTC. Translating gives CASSLILAGECAGDIQYF. Drawing the rest from reference TRBV7-6 and TRBJ2-4, the complete variable domain is GAGVSQSPRYKVTKRGQDVALRCDPISGHVSLYWYRQALGQGPEFLTYFNYEAQQDKSGLPNDRFSAERPEGSISTLTIQRTEQRDSAMYRCASSLILAGECAGDIQYFGAGTRLSVL.